This T cell receptor beta chain came from a study of regulatory T cells in long-lasting Graves disease (dated by TCRdb to the early 2020s). General notes on the study: Persistent Graves' disease meant more than 5 years of antithyroid drug treatment with TSH receptor autoantibodies that stayed positive. Peripheral blood TCR sequencing and RNA sequencing compared persistent Graves' disease patients with newly diagnosed Graves' disease patients. The study was registered as a clinical trial and conducted in China. A total of around 35 samples were covered by TCR sequencing, comprising roughly 13 persistent and approximately 20 newly diagnosed Graves' disease patients. On average, persistent Graves' disease patients in the clinical cohort had been on antithyroid drugs for about 10.3 years.

The CDR3 contains 14 residues, cysteine and phenylalanine counted. Only the CDR3 portion is preserved as DNA: 42 bases, with reading frame beginning at the first base. V sheds 3 bases and J sheds 2 bases, leaving 11 bases between their ends. CDR1 and CDR2 are read off the germline V gene as KGHSH and LQKENI. The method behind the library was multiplex PCR. TCRdb records Illumina HiSeq 4000 as the sequencer. CDR3 regions were amplified by Arm-PCR with iRepertoire HTBI primers to construct TCR beta libraries. PCR products were gel purified before sequencing. The authors processed their data as follows. Gene usage analysis of CDR3 amino acid clonotypes used the 60 to 75 TRBV and around 13 TRBJ segments found across samples. COPE and FqMerger were used to merge the filtered high-quality paired reads into contigs. BLAST was used to align contigs to IMGT TRBV, TRBD and TRBJ reference genes, and CDR3 was defined according to IMGT. Highly expanded clones were defined as clonotypes with a frequency above 0.1%. Repertoire diversity was measured by Shannon entropy, and V-J evenness by the Gini coefficient. A clonotype was considered public if more than one individual shared it. TCRdb handled the public reads itself, with Q25 trimming in fastp and clone calling in MiXCR, and kept productive beta chains. Identical CDR3 proteins give one entry, which carries the most common genes and DNA. The V and J calls here are based on TCRdb, not the publication. Across this sample there are around 460,000 distinct CDR3 sequences, with roughly a fifth seen only once. Roughly 7.7% of the sample belongs to the ten largest clones.

Read against the paper, the sample's time point label means: persistent/refractory GD, antithyroid drugs over 5 years with positive TRAb. For both TCR sequencing and RNA sequencing, RNA was extracted from PBMCs using TRIzol. The diagnosis of Graves' disease followed American Thyroid Association guidelines. Patients for the study were recruited at an endocrinology department in Xi'an, China. Each patient gave about 10 milliliters of peripheral blood, collected in an EDTA anticoagulant tube. PBMCs were isolated by Ficoll Paque Plus density gradient separation without further T cell sorting. An Agilent 2100 Bioanalyzer and agarose gel were used to check RNA quality, and a NanoDrop 2000 was used to measure RNA concentration. The research as a whole found: Only peripheral blood was studied, because thyroid tissue, the primary lesion, was inaccessible. More public clonotypes were shared among persistent patients (2,741) than among newly diagnosed patients (over 900). The small sample size was acknowledged by the authors as a limitation that may reduce accuracy. Compared with newly diagnosed patients, patients with persistent Graves' disease had lower TCR Shannon entropy and fewer highly expanded clones, which suggests clonal expansion. Only the TCR beta chain was sequenced and analyzed. Persistent disease showed preferential use of TRBV28, TRBJ1-2 and TRBJ2-5, whereas newly diagnosed disease favored TRBV20-1 and TRBJ2-1.

Only a few counts were recorded for this clonotype. Its recognized antigen is unknown. There are no base qualities to consult, and no much larger clone falls within one base. The sample was peripheral blood mononuclear cells (PBMCs), taken when the disease was refractory, from a patient treated with antithyroid drugs. The V gene is TRBV18 and the J gene is TRBJ2-7; a weak D assignment points to TRBD1 (6 bases agree). This TCR was recovered from a female donor with Graves disease. The DNA sequence is TGTGCCAGCTCACCTCAGGGGACAACCTACGAGCAGTACTTC. Its coded protein is CASSPQGTTYEQYF.